The 3 T cell receptor beta chains below come from one sample, sequenced in a study of cytomegalovirus exposure and HLA in healthy donors. The PCR made use of 60 Vbeta and 13 Jbeta primers. TCRdb keeps only in-frame clones here, not all; method: immunoSEQ multiplex PCR. The sample includes 100,000 to 150,000 clones, about two thirds of them seen just once. Sequencing was done on a sample of PBMCs. The receptors originated from an older woman in good health and CMV-seropositive.

V usage is TRBV7-2 and J usage is TRBJ2-2; D is perhaps TRBD2 (6 bases). Trimming removed 9 bases at V and 0 bases at J, with 20 bases between. The CDR3 sequence is 17 residues long. Germline CDR1 reads SGHTA; CDR2 reads FQGNSA. CDR3 in DNA: TGTGCCAGGCGTGGGGGACTGCCCACCTCGAACACCGGGGAGCTGTTTTTT. Residues: CARRGGLPTSNTGELFF.

This clone has more than one count but fewer than ten. The rearrangement uses TRBV21-1 and TRBJ1-6; the tabulated D call, TRBD1, remains unverified against the DNA. TRBV21-1 is an annotated pseudogene. This CDR3 has 18 residues. The CDR3 reads CASSHLPDRGEDNSPLHF. The CDR3 nucleotides are TGTGCCAGCAGCCACTTGCCCGACAGGGGCGAAGATAATTCACCCCTCCACTTT.

This clone was counted between two and nine times. The chain combines TRBV6-6 with TRBJ1-5; TRBD1 is a possible D gene (6 bases). This CDR3 has 13 amino acids. CDR1 is MNHNY and CDR2 is SVGAGI in the germline V gene (reference sequence). Deletions cut 10 bases from V and 0 bases from J, with 10 bases between. CDR3 protein: CATQGFSNQPQHF. CDR3 coding DNA: TGTGCCACACAGGGATTTAGCAATCAGCCCCAGCATTTT.